This paragraph reports one TCR beta chain. Original handling: From reference gene primer amplification, estimates of nucleated cell counts were derived. Method: immunoSEQ multiplex PCR; TCRdb's copy keeps in-frame clones and lacks some. V, J and clone size are those of that table, while D and trimming were read from the DNA. The sample holds 120,000 to 150,000 clones, approximately 80% seen once. The entry originates in a study of blood T cell repertoires in COVID-19. The cohort comprised adults aged 18 to 89 years residing in under 25 US areas. Grouping used clinical history reported by participants in a survey and questionnaire. The CDR3 is made up of 17 amino acids. Germline V lookup: CDR1 SNHLY, CDR2 FYNNEI. The V gene lost 4 bases and the J gene lost 2 bases, with 20 bases spanning the gap.

The rearrangement joins TRBV2 to TRBJ1-2, with a tentative D call TRBD1 (6 bases). This sequence was found in a woman in her forties who had recovered from COVID-19. Sequenced sample: PBMCs or T cells enriched from blood (not recorded which). Here the CDR3 reads CASSGLPWDTGNYGYTF. In DNA form, the CDR3 reads TGTGCCAGCAGTGGTCTGCCCTGGGACACGGGAAACTATGGCTACACCTTC.